This TCR beta chain stems from a study of Graves' ophthalmopathy and Graves' hyperthyroidism listed by TCRdb under 2018. Context from the whole study: Peripheral blood was collected at initial diagnosis, prior to any treatment. Once sampling was done, hyperthyroidism patients were given methimazole at a starting dose of 30 mg daily, while ophthalmopathy patients were given high-dose intravenous methylprednisolone. In about 6 hyperthyroidism patients, the T-cell repertoire of thyroid tissue was compared with the T-cell repertoire of blood. To explore V-J signatures that distinguish ophthalmopathy from hyperthyroidism, a discovery set of under 110 patients was enrolled, made up of 43 with ophthalmopathy and roughly 55 with stable hyperthyroidism. In total, some 130 blood samples were TCR-sequenced: under 45 ophthalmopathy, some 72 hyperthyroidism and about 17 hyperthyroidism-to-ophthalmopathy patients. An independent validation cohort comprised some 19 hyperthyroidism patients and 15 to 17 patients who later progressed from hyperthyroidism to ophthalmopathy. The 75 to 100 discovery patients were randomly split 7:3 into training and test sets. The study used TCR beta repertoire signatures to distinguish Graves' ophthalmopathy from Graves' hyperthyroidism and to predict progression to ophthalmopathy.

For repertoire sequencing, TCR beta CDR3 regions were amplified from RNA transcripts. The first round of RT-PCR was done with HTBI primers and the Qiagen OneStep RT-PCR kit, and was followed by a second round of multiplex PCR, then size selection and purification. Libraries were sequenced paired-end with 100 bp reads on an Illumina HiSeq2000. The authors' pipeline ran thus. SOAPnuke was used to process the reads, throwing out any read that had adapters, had uncalled bases, had a mean Phred below 15, or lacked an exact constant-primer or identifier match. COPE v1.2.5 was used to merge the high-quality paired reads. Unique nucleotide sequences were defined as clonotypes and aligned to IMGT TRB V, D and J references using MiTCR v1.1. Analysis was restricted to V-J combinations with a frequency above 0.0001, which covered 99.2% of repertoires. For each V-J combination, a TCR clonal expansion and chaos score was defined as F50 clonal expansion divided by the chaos observed in the TCRdist matrix. Welch's t-statistics and random forest were used to reduce features to some 13 V-J combinations, which were fed into a naive Bayes classifier. Thyroid-blood repertoire similarity was quantified with the Morisita-Horn index. Using fastp trimming at Q25 and MiXCR clonotype assembly, TCRdb reanalyzed the public sequencing data and kept in-frame beta chains. Identical CDR3 proteins give one entry, which carries the most common genes and DNA. The V and J calls were determined by TCRdb, not by the authors. The sample table records a few hundred thousand distinct CDR3 sequences; about 21% of these occur just once. The top ten clones comprise 3% of the sample.

The CDR3, cysteine through phenylalanine, is 15 amino acids long. The CDR3 DNA has 45 bases and is translated from base 1. For CDR1 and CDR2, the germline V gene (reference sequence) lists LNHDA and SQIVND. V is cut back by 5 bases and J by 2 bases, with 6 bases in the junction unmatched. The research as a whole found: Most of the expanded thyroid clonotypes with a frequency above 0.001 were also detected in blood, and it was suggested that the thyroid immune response may be reflected by blood repertoires. In validation, the model predicted ophthalmopathy progression with 55% to 71% sensitivity and approximately 75% specificity; 12 predicted patients were CT-confirmed with GO in a median of approximately 6.5 months. The 13-signature model separated ophthalmopathy from stable hyperthyroidism with around 90% sensitivity and 81.08% specificity in cross-validation, and 80%/75% in the test set. Sample size was not statistically predetermined, and group allocation was not concealed from the investigators.

Stable hyperthyroidism was defined as no progression to ophthalmopathy within 18 months of follow-up. Hyperthyroidism patients were newly diagnosed, with disease duration under 2 months, and aged 18 to 65 years. Patients with other autoimmune diseases, uncontrolled infections, pregnancy or lactation were excluded. Diagnosis was based on clinical symptoms, serum thyroxine, TRAb, thyroid ultrasound and orbital computed tomography. PBMCs were isolated from 10 ml of fresh peripheral blood by Ficoll-Paque density gradient centrifugation. Total RNA was extracted with Trizol reagent and quality-checked on an Agilent 2100 Bioanalyzer. With respect to this clonotype: There is no known antigen for this receptor. No clone much larger than this one lies a single base away; base qualities are absent.

The sequence joins TRBV19 to TRBJ2-7; 10 central nucleotides agree with TRBD2. The clonotype was recovered from a woman under 30 with stable Graves' hyperthyroidism. Donor details come from another sample of the same person, matched by shared clones. The sequenced sample consisted of peripheral blood. The CDR3 protein sequence reads: CASSLPAGGTYEQYF. The DNA is TGTGCCAGTAGTCTCCCAGCGGGAGGGACCTACGAGCAGTACTTC.